This TCR beta chain comes out of a study of T cell repertoires in cytomegalovirus infection (dated by TCRdb to the late 2010s). Notes on the research overall: Recently identified HLA-C-restricted CMV epitopes, whose presentation resists viral immunomodulation, were targeted by peptide stimulations together with well-studied HLA-B-restricted epitopes. Donor HLA type was relevant to the analysis, because carriage of CMV infection together with the matching HLA type was indicated by public TCR beta signatures. What the authors observed across the whole study: Cumulative frequency of public TCR beta family members discriminated carriers of CMV infection plus the relevant HLA type in this cohort and an independent approximately 370-donor cohort. The ex vivo response was dominated by HLA-C-restricted CMV-specific TCR beta clonotypes, which also provided the single most frequent clonotype in two of eight donors.

The meaning of the sample's treatment or condition label: in vitro stimulation with specific CMV peptide epitopes to enrich CMV-specific T cells. The CDR3, from cysteine to phenylalanine, totals 15 residues. Only the CDR3 region is kept as DNA, spanning 45 bases read in frame from base 1. CDR1 SEHNR and CDR2 FQNEAQ were looked up in the germline V gene (reference sequence). Unmatched junction bases come to 10, with V trimmed by 7 bases and J by 3 bases. This clonotype has a handful of counts. Its target antigen remains unknown. Base-call qualities are not available, and no considerably larger clone is one nucleotide away. Sequencing was carried out with an Illumina HiSeq 1500. The public reads were reanalyzed by TCRdb: fastp trimming at Q25, MiXCR alignment, in-frame beta chains only. Every CDR3 protein is listed once, alongside the most common genes and DNA of its rows. The sample table lists about 770,000 distinct CDR3 sequences, about 27% of them with a count of one. The ten largest clones capture 13% of the sample.

Recombination joined TRBV7-9 with TRBJ2-5; 8 of the junction bases match TRBD2. The source material was cultured CD8+ T cells from PBMCs, sampled from culture after CMV antigen stimulation. The sequence derives from a human donor in good health (CMV status not recorded). Some clones in this sample may be carry-over from other donors' samples. The sequenced DNA: TGTGCCAGCAAAGAGCGGGGGTCCCGCGAAGAGACCCAGTACTTC. Protein translation: CASKERGSREETQYF.